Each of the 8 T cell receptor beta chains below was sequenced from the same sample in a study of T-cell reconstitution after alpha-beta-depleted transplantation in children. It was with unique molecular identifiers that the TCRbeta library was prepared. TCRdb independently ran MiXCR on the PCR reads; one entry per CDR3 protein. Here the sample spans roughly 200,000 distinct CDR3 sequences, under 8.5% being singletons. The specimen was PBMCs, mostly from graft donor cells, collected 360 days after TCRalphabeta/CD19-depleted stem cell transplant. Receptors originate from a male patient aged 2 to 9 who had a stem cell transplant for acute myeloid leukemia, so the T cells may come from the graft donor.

The CDR3: CASSLLDSSPLHF. Here the CDR3 DNA reads TGTGCCAGCAGTTTACTAGACAGTTCACCCCTCCACTTT. This chain uses TRBV12-3 or TRBV12-4 with TRBJ1-6, with D maybe TRBD1 (5 bases). Deletions cut 2 bases from V and 9 bases from J, with 8 bases between. This CDR3 comprises 13 residues.

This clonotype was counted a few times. CDR3 residues: CASSLGGGSVRTDTQYF. In DNA, the CDR3 is TGCGCCAGCAGCTTGGGAGGGGGGAGTGTGCGCACAGATACGCAGTATTTT. V and J are TRBV5-1 and TRBJ2-3, with D perhaps matching TRBD1 or TRBD2 (6 bases each). This CDR3 has 17 amino acids. Germline CDR1 SGHRS, CDR2 YFSETQ. Trimming stripped 0 bases from V and 1 base from J, with 15 bases between.

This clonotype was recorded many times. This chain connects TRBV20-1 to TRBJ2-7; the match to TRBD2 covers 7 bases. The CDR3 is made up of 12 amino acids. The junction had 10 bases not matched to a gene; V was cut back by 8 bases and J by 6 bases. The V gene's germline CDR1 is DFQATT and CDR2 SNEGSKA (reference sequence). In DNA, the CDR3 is TGCAGTTCGAACGGGAGGTGGGGCGAGCAGTACTTC. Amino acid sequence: CSSNGRWGEQYF.

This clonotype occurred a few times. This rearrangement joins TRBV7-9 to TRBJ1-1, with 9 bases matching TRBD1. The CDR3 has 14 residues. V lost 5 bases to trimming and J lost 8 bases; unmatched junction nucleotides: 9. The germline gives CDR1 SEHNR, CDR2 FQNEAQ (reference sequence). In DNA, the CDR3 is TGTGCCAGCAGCCGGGACAGGGCGGGATTGGAAGCTTTCTTT. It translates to CASSRDRAGLEAFF.

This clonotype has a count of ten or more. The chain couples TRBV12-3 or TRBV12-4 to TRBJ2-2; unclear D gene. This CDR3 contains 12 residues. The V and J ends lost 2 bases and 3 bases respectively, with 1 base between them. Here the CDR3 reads CASSLYTGELFF. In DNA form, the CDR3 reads TGTGCCAGCAGTTTATACACCGGGGAGCTGTTTTTT.

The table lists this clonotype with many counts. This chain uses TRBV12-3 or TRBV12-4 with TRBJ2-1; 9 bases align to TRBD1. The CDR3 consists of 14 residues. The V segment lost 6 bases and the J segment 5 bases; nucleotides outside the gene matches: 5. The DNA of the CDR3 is TGTGCCAGCAGCCCAAGGACAGGGGACAATGAGCAGTTCTTC. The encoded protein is CASSPRTGDNEQFF.

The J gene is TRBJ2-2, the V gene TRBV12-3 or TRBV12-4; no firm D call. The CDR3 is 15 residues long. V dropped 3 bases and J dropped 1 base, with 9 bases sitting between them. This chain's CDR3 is CASSLAGKNTGELFF. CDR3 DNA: TGTGCCAGCAGTTTGGCCGGAAAGAACACCGGGGAGCTGTTTTTT.

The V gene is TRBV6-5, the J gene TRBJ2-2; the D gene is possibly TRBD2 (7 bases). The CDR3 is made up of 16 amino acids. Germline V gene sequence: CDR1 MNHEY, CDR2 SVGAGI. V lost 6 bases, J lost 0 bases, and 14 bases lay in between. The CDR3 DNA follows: TGTGCCAGCAGAAGGGGGGCGGGAGCGAACACCGGGGAGCTGTTTTTT. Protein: CASRRGAGANTGELFF.